This entry lists 10 T cell receptor beta chains sequenced from one sample in a study of cytotoxic CD8 clonotypes in ibrutinib-treated CLL. Assay used: immunoSEQ multiplex PCR; TCRdb lists only in-frame clones, some missing. The sample shows over 200,000 clones, approximately 70% of them seen only once. Sample: PBMCs, taken after 12 months of ibrutinib treatment. The receptors originated from a human donor with chronic lymphocytic leukemia.

Here the CDR3 reads CASSPGLAAYEQYF. The CDR3 region has the DNA TGCGCCAGCAGCCCGGGACTAGCGGCCTACGAGCAGTACTTC. This rearrangement joins TRBV4-3 to TRBJ2-7; 11 bases are shared with TRBD2. The CDR3 totals 14 residues. From germline, CDR1 is LGHNA and CDR2 YSLEER. Losses at the gene ends were 4 bases for V and 2 bases for J; bases not matched to a gene: 1.

This sequence joins TRBV9 and TRBJ2-7; D possibly corresponds to TRBD2 (5 bases). CDR3 length equals 13 residues. The germline V gene encodes CDR1 SGDLS and CDR2 YYNGEE. V was trimmed by 7 bases and J by 4 bases, leaving 15 bases between them. The CDR3 is CASGRGSGYEQYF. CDR3 DNA sequence: TGTGCCAGCGGCCGGGGTTCGGGATACGAGCAGTACTTC.

This chain links TRBV29-1 with TRBJ2-2; TRBD2 matches 8 bases. Germline V gene sequence: CDR1 SQVTM, CDR2 ANQGSEA. The CDR3 spans 13 residues. With 3 bases clipped from V and 7 bases from J, the junction kept 4 bases outside the gene matches. The CDR3 here is CSVEREDHGELFF. CDR3 DNA sequence: TGCAGCGTTGAGCGGGAGGATCACGGGGAGCTGTTTTTT.

The V call is TRBV28, the J call TRBJ2-7; 11 nucleotides align to TRBD1. This CDR3 spans 15 amino acids. The V gene end was trimmed by 5 bases and the J gene end by 6 bases; junction bases not matched to a gene: 9. Germline loops: CDR1 MDHEN, CDR2 SYDVKM. CDR3 sequence (DNA): TGTGCCAGCAGTGCAACAGGGACAGGGGGTGGCGAGCAGTACTTC. As protein: CASSATGTGGGEQYF.

V gene TRBV7-9 combines with J gene TRBJ1-4; possibly TRBD1 for D (6 bases). The ends were cut back, 1 base at V and 8 bases at J, with 14 bases in the middle. The length of the CDR3 is 15 residues. Germline CDR1 reads SEHNR; CDR2 reads FQNEAQ (reference sequence). The CDR3 nucleotides are TGTGCCAGCAGCTTAGGTGACAGGAGGCAGGAAAAACTGTTTTTT. This gives the protein CASSLGDRRQEKLFF.

V and J are TRBV4-3 and TRBJ1-3, with a weak D call TRBD1 (5 bases). V dropped 1 base and J dropped 8 bases, with 12 bases sitting between them. This CDR3 spans 14 amino acids. Looked up from germline, CDR1 is LGHNA and CDR2 is YSLEER. The CDR3 DNA follows: TGCGCCAGCAGCCAAGGCCAGGGAGTATACACCATATATTTT. It is translated as CASSQGQGVYTIYF.

Only one count was recorded for this clone. This chain joins TRBV27 and TRBJ2-7, with D possibly TRBD2 on 5 matching bases. V was clipped by 5 bases and J by 5 bases, with 19 bases between them. CDR3 size: 15 residues. Per the germline V gene, CDR1 is MNHEY and CDR2 is SMNVEV (reference sequence). The CDR3, as DNA: TGTGCCAGCAGTCCGCGTGACCTGATCGGGGACGAGCAGTACTTC. It specifies CASSPRDLIGDEQYF.

The chain is built from TRBV5-1 and TRBJ1-2; D is unresolved. V lost 0 bases, J lost 2 bases, and 8 bases lay in between. The CDR3 totals 14 residues. Germline CDR1 SGHRS, CDR2 YFSETQ. The CDR3, as DNA: TGCGCCAGCAGCTTGGGATCGGGAAACTATGGCTACACCTTC. Amino acids: CASSLGSGNYGYTF.

This chain connects TRBV29-1 to TRBJ2-2; 10 positions agree with TRBD1. Germline V gene data show CDR1 as SQVTM and CDR2 as ANQGSEA. The CDR3 is 14 amino acids. V was pared by 6 bases and J by 3 bases, with 4 bases of the junction left unmatched. The CDR3 loop is CSVGQGGDTGELFF. CDR3 coding DNA: TGCAGCGTAGGACAGGGGGGCGACACCGGGGAGCTGTTTTTT.

V gene TRBV4-1 combines with J gene TRBJ1-1; 7 bases agree with TRBD1. V shed 3 bases, J shed 6 bases, and the junction held 7 bases outside the gene matches. The germline V gene encodes CDR1 MGHRA and CDR2 YSYEKL. This CDR3 contains 14 residues. The CDR3 loop reads CASSQATGVPEAFF. The CDR3, as DNA: TGCGCCAGCAGCCAGGCCACAGGGGTCCCTGAAGCTTTCTTT.